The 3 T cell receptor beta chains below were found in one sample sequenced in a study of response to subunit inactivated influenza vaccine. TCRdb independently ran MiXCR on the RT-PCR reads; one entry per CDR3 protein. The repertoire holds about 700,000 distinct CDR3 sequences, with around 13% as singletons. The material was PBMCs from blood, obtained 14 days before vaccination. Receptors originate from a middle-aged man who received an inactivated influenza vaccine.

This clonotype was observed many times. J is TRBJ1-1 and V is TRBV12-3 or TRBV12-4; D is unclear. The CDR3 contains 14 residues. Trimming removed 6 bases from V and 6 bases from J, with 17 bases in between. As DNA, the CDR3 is TGTGCCAGCAGGCCGCAGTACCCGGCCGCTGAAGCTTTCTTT. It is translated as CASRPQYPAAEAFF.

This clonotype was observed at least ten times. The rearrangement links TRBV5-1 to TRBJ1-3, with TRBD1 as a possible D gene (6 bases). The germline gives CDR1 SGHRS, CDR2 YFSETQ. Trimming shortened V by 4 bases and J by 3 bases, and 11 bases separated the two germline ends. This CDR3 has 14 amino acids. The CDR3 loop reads CASSLTGSGNTIYF. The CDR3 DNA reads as TGCGCCAGCAGCCTAACAGGGAGTGGAAACACCATATATTTT.

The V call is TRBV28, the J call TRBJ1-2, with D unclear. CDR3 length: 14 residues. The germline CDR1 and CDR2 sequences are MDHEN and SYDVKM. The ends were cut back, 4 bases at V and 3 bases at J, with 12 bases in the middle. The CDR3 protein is CASSYARGDYGYTF. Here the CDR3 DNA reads TGTGCCAGCAGTTATGCGAGAGGAGACTATGGCTACACCTTC.